Below are 21 T cell receptor beta chains sequenced from a single sample in a study of blood T cells in healthy people across ages (dated by TCRdb to the mid-2010s). Libraries were built with 5' RACE. Instrument used: Illumina HiSeq 2500. A second 7 to 11 cycle PCR used a sample-barcoded 5' primer and a J-beta primer mix. TCRdb reprocessing: public reads trimmed at Q25 with fastp, clones called with MiXCR, in-frame beta chains kept. Identical CDR3 protein sequences are pooled into one entry, listed with their most common genes and DNA. This sample gives hundreds of thousands of distinct CDR3 sequences in total; 24% of them show up just once. Of the sample, 7.5% to 9% falls within the top ten clones. The same data also contributed to another study, on T cells of mothers and their children.

Specimen: blood. The receptor set was obtained from a boy under 18 in good health.

This clonotype was picked up a small number of times. J is TRBJ1-4 and V is TRBV29-1; TRBD1 matches at 7 bases. Germline CDR1 SQVTM, CDR2 ANQGSEA. V was clipped by 7 bases and J by 7 bases; unmatched bases: 9. The CDR3 sequence is 13 residues long. CDR3 coding DNA: TGCAGCGCCCAAACAGGGGCGGGTGAAAAACTGTTTTTT. Encoded protein: CSAQTGAGEKLFF. The full variable domain, rest sourced from reference TRBV29-1 and TRBJ1-4, is SAVISQKPSRDICQRGTSLTIQCQVDSQVTMMFWYRQQPGQSLTLIATANQGSEATYESGFVIDKFPISRPNLTFSTLTVSNMSPEDSSIYLCSAQTGAGEKLFFGSGTQLSVL.

The chain uses TRBV5-1 and TRBJ2-1, with 7 bases identical to TRBD1. Germline values: CDR1 SGHRS, CDR2 YFSETQ. V was clipped by 4 bases and J by 0 bases; unmatched bases: 4. The CDR3 is made up of 15 amino acids. The CDR3 here is CASSITGASYNEQFF. CDR3 DNA: TGCGCCAGCAGCATTACAGGGGCCTCCTACAATGAGCAGTTCTTC.

This clonotype was seen a few times. V and J are TRBV7-9 and TRBJ1-6, with D possibly matching TRBD1 (6 bases). CDR1 is SEHNR, CDR2 FQNEAQ, per germline (reference sequence). This CDR3 comprises 14 residues. V gave up 6 bases and J gave up 10 bases, with 16 bases separating them. As DNA, the CDR3 is TGTGCCAGCAGGCCTACAGGGCCGGCCTCACCCCTCCACTTT. It codes for CASRPTGPASPLHF.

This rearrangement joins TRBV6-1 to TRBJ1-2; D gene uncertain. V was clipped by 1 base and J by 3 bases, with 6 bases between them. The CDR3 spans 13 residues. The germline CDR1 and CDR2 sequences are MNHNS and SASEGT. Here the CDR3 reads CASSEVGHYGYTF. The CDR3 DNA is TGTGCCAGCAGTGAAGTTGGACACTATGGCTACACCTTC.

The sample holds many counts of this clonotype. The V and J genes are TRBV7-2 and TRBJ2-3, with D perhaps matching TRBD1 (6 bases). Germline V CDR1 and CDR2: SGHTA, FQGNSA. The CDR3 totals 14 residues. With 1 base removed from V and 6 bases from J, the gap between germline ends came to 11 bases. The CDR3 here is CASSLDRVADTQYF. In nucleotides, the CDR3 is TGTGCCAGCAGCTTAGACAGGGTAGCGGATACGCAGTATTTT.

The chain has TRBV20-1 and TRBJ2-3, with 10 bases aligning to TRBD2. V lost 0 bases to trimming and J lost 8 bases; unmatched junction nucleotides: 2. This CDR3 region has 13 residues. Germline V gene sequence: CDR1 DFQATT, CDR2 SNEGSKA (reference sequence). CDR3 DNA sequence: TGCAGTGCTAGAGATCTAGCGGGAGTTACGCAGTATTTT. Its translation: CSARDLAGVTQYF.

This sequence joins TRBV20-1 and TRBJ1-5; perhaps TRBD1 as D (5 bases). Trimming left V 5 bases short and J 9 bases short, with 20 bases between. CDR1 DFQATT and CDR2 SNEGSKA come from the germline V gene (reference sequence). The CDR3 consists of 14 residues. In DNA form, the CDR3 reads TGCAGTGCTTACCTCCAGGGCGTGTTGGGGCCCCAGCATTTT. It translates to CSAYLQGVLGPQHF.

V usage is TRBV6-5 and J usage is TRBJ1-2, with a weak D call TRBD1 (5 bases). The CDR3 contains 13 residues. The germline V gene has CDR1 MNHEY and CDR2 SVGAGI. V lost 5 bases, J lost 5 bases, and 12 bases lay in between. The chain's CDR3 is CASSKAQGYGYTF. CDR3 sequence (DNA): TGTGCCAGCAGTAAAGCCCAGGGATATGGCTACACCTTC.

Comment on this clonotype: This is likely a read error, given that the CDR3 carries no conserved phenylalanine or tryptophan at its end. The DNA is left out, because the CDR3 cannot be placed on it with certainty; the CDR3 is given as TCRdb lists it. The chain employs TRBV10-3 and TRBJ2-5. The CDR3 extends over 14 residues, inclusive of both ends. The germline CDR1 and CDR2 sequences are ENHRY and SYGVKD. The CDR3 protein is CAISESGVQETRYL.

This clonotype has at least ten counts. The germline gene is not matched at one end of the junction; a read error may be the cause. CDR3 in amino acids: CASSLGTAQETQYF. The DNA for the CDR3 is TGTGCCAGCAGCCTGGGGACTGCCCAAGAGACCCAGTACTTC. The V call is TRBV5-1, the J call TRBJ2-5; the D gene is possibly TRBD2 (6 bases). This CDR3 is built from 14 residues. Germline-derived CDR1 and CDR2 are SGHRS and YFSETQ.

J is TRBJ2-1 and V is TRBV20-1; the D gene is possibly TRBD2 (6 bases). The CDR3 length is 13 residues. With 7 bases removed from V and 5 bases from J, the gap between germline ends came to 15 bases. The V gene's germline CDR1 is DFQATT and CDR2 SNEGSKA (reference sequence). The CDR3 reads CSGTSRTDNEQFF. The CDR3 coding sequence is TGCAGTGGAACTAGCCGAACTGACAATGAGCAGTTCTTC.

The V gene is TRBV11-1, the J gene TRBJ1-2; the match to TRBD1 covers 8 bases. With V trimmed by 4 bases and J by 7 bases, 11 bases remained unmatched. The CDR3 sequence is 15 residues long. Germline V lookup: CDR1 SGHAT, CDR2 FQDESV (reference sequence). The CDR3 DNA sequence: TGTGCCAGCAGCTCGGATCCAGGGGGCTTAGTTGGCTACACCTTC. This codes for CASSSDPGGLVGYTF.

The V call is TRBV2, the J call TRBJ1-1; TRBD1 aligns across 8 bases. The trim removed 7 bases at V and 3 bases at J, leaving 7 bases unmatched. Germline CDR1 is SNHLY and CDR2 is FYNNEI. The CDR3 totals 14 residues. This CDR3 reads CASTASRGHTEAFF. The CDR3 DNA reads as TGTGCCAGCACCGCGTCCAGGGGGCACACTGAAGCTTTCTTT.

J is TRBJ2-2 and V is TRBV9; TRBD1 matches 10 bases. The CDR3 covers 17 residues. Trimming cost V 0 bases and J 4 bases; bases outside gene matches: 6. From germline, CDR1 is SGDLS and CDR2 YYNGEE. CDR3 residues: CASSVAYGTGVTGELFF. The CDR3 region has the DNA TGTGCCAGCAGCGTAGCGTACGGGACAGGGGTCACCGGGGAGCTGTTTTTT.

The chain couples TRBV4-3 to TRBJ2-7; D is ambiguous. Germline loops: CDR1 LGHNA, CDR2 YSLEER. The CDR3 contains 15 residues. V was shortened by 4 bases and J by 3 bases, with 16 bases between the two germline ends. The CDR3 DNA is TGCGCCAGCAGCCGGGTCTGGGCAGCGTTCTACGAGCAGTACTTC. Protein: CASSRVWAAFYEQYF.

A few counts support this clonotype. The junction shows a germline mismatch at one end, possibly a read error. This chain connects TRBV3-1 to TRBJ1-1, with D uncertain. The CDR3 runs to 17 residues. Per germline, CDR1 LGHDT and CDR2 YNNKEL (reference sequence). CDR3 nucleotides: TGTGCCAGCAGGCAAGGGTGCCTCCGGGTCGGGAACACTGAAGCTTTCTTT. Amino acid sequence: CASRQGCLRVGNTEAFF.

This chain uses TRBV27 with TRBJ2-5, with 7 bases identical to TRBD1. The CDR3 extends over 14 amino acids. Germline CDR1 is MNHEY and CDR2 is SMNVEV (reference sequence). Trimming at V came to 7 bases and at J to 5 bases, leaving 10 bases not matched to a gene. The CDR3 coding sequence is TGTGCCAGCAAGAGTCCAGGGGGTAGGGAGACCCAGTACTTC. Translation: CASKSPGGRETQYF.

This clonotype came up once. The chain joins TRBV28 to TRBJ2-4, with unresolved D. With 2 bases removed from V and 14 bases from J, the gap between germline ends came to 13 bases. The CDR3 contains 12 residues. Per the germline V gene, CDR1 is MDHEN and CDR2 is SYDVKM. The CDR3 DNA reads TGTGCCAGCAGTTTAAGACTTATGTCTAAGTACTTC. It translates to CASSLRLMSKYF.

The table lists this clonotype with a few counts. The chain uses TRBV28 and TRBJ1-1, with 8 bases fitting TRBD1. This CDR3 contains 16 residues. Per germline, CDR1 MDHEN and CDR2 SYDVKM. V lost 3 bases to trimming and J lost 0 bases; unmatched junction nucleotides: 6. For the CDR3, the DNA is TGTGCCAGCAGTTTCCCCTACAGGGGGTTGAACACTGAAGCTTTCTTT. It encodes CASSFPYRGLNTEAFF.

This chain uses TRBV19 with TRBJ2-5, with 8 nucleotides matching TRBD1. The J call may be wrong; the DNA end is better matched by TRBJ2-1. The CDR3 has 15 residues. The germline gives CDR1 LNHDA, CDR2 SQIVND (reference sequence). The CDR3 DNA follows: TGTGCCAGTAGTGACGGGACAGGAGGGAACAATGAGCAGTTCTTC. This encodes CASSDGTGGNNEQFF.

V is TRBV20-1 and J is TRBJ2-5; a weak D match, TRBD2 (6 bases). This CDR3 is 14 amino acids long. V was shortened by 3 bases and J by 5 bases, with 16 bases between the two germline ends. Germline V gives CDR1 DFQATT, CDR2 SNEGSKA (reference sequence). The DNA for the CDR3 is TGCAGTGCTAGGATTAGCGGTTCCCTGGAGACCCAGTACTTC. Translating gives CSARISGSLETQYF.